The rows below give T cell receptor beta chains drawn from one sample of a study of CXCR3-negative and CXCR3-positive naive CD8 T cells. TCRdb reprocessed the 5' RACE reads, keeping one entry per CDR3 protein, no DNA. The sample has some 130,000 distinct CDR3 sequences. Sequenced: naive CXCR3+ CD8+ T cells from blood. These receptor sequences come from a human donor in good health. Some clones in this sample may be carry-over from other donors' samples. The CDR3 runs from the conserved cysteine through the conserved F or W.

v_gene: TRBV7-3; j_gene: TRBJ1-1; CDR3aa: CASSLWGGLETEAFF
v_gene: TRBV13; j_gene: TRBJ2-2; CDR3aa: CASSLGPSGLNTGELFF
v_gene: TRBV9; j_gene: TRBJ2-2; CDR3aa: CASSLNPGQGNTGELFF
v_gene: TRBV5-1; j_gene: TRBJ1-1; CDR3aa: CASSPGLFLAEAFF
v_gene: TRBV19; j_gene: TRBJ2-1; CDR3aa: CASSADSRGEQFF
v_gene: TRBV11-2; j_gene: TRBJ1-1; CDR3aa: CASSLGGQAPNTEAFF
v_gene: TRBV6-6; j_gene: TRBJ1-2; CDR3aa: CASSYSGTEYGYTF
v_gene: TRBV7-9; j_gene: TRBJ2-7; CDR3aa: CASSPTGTGLNYEQYF
v_gene: TRBV2; j_gene: TRBJ2-3; CDR3aa: CASSEASGQNTDTQYF
v_gene: TRBV7-9; j_gene: TRBJ2-7; CDR3aa: CASSFAGGGYEQYF
v_gene: TRBV2; j_gene: TRBJ2-1; CDR3aa: CASRGEREEPNNEQFF
v_gene: TRBV6-4; j_gene: TRBJ2-3; CDR3aa: CASSGQGETDTQYF
v_gene: TRBV29-1; j_gene: TRBJ2-7; CDR3aa: CSVEVRPQYEQYF
v_gene: TRBV6-2/TRBV6-3; j_gene: TRBJ2-7; CDR3aa: CASRPASSYEQYF
v_gene: TRBV29-1; j_gene: TRBJ1-2; CDR3aa: CSVRTNYGYTF
v_gene: TRBV20-1; j_gene: TRBJ2-5; CDR3aa: CSAAVDRGYRQETQYF
v_gene: TRBV11-2; j_gene: TRBJ2-7; CDR3aa: CASSSPQGLPSYEQYF
v_gene: TRBV7-9; j_gene: TRBJ2-7; CDR3aa: CASRGTQNEQYF
v_gene: TRBV9; j_gene: TRBJ2-1; CDR3aa: CASSVALAGDEQFF
v_gene: TRBV7-2; j_gene: TRBJ2-2; CDR3aa: CASSSRFYYGGRDTGELFF
v_gene: TRBV20-1; j_gene: TRBJ2-7; CDR3aa: CSARDLDSPSYEQYF
v_gene: TRBV11-2; j_gene: TRBJ1-5; CDR3aa: CASSPRPGQPQHF
v_gene: TRBV29-1; j_gene: TRBJ2-7; CDR3aa: CSVETNGQEQYF
v_gene: TRBV15; j_gene: TRBJ2-1; CDR3aa: CATSRFRADEQFF
v_gene: TRBV12-3/TRBV12-4; j_gene: TRBJ1-1; CDR3aa: CASSLSGWNTEAFF
v_gene: TRBV5-4; j_gene: TRBJ1-2; CDR3aa: CASRGQGINYGYTF
v_gene: TRBV12-3/TRBV12-4; j_gene: TRBJ2-5; CDR3aa: CASSRAAQETQYF
v_gene: TRBV29-1; j_gene: TRBJ1-2; CDR3aa: CSVERALGREEDGYTF
v_gene: TRBV7-2; j_gene: TRBJ2-1; CDR3aa: CASSRTAGGLEEQFF
v_gene: TRBV25-1; j_gene: TRBJ2-2; CDR3aa: CASGIATGELFF
v_gene: TRBV7-9; j_gene: TRBJ2-1; CDR3aa: CASSGTEELNEQFF
v_gene: TRBV5-1; j_gene: TRBJ1-1; CDR3aa: CASSPPTTEAFF
v_gene: TRBV13; j_gene: TRBJ2-2; CDR3aa: CASSPPEGTRTGELFF
v_gene: TRBV19; j_gene: TRBJ2-2; CDR3aa: CASSQRPGTSTGELFF
v_gene: TRBV20-1; j_gene: TRBJ2-7; CDR3aa: CSAETLAATYEQYF
v_gene: TRBV12-3/TRBV12-4; j_gene: TRBJ2-7; CDR3aa: CASSPSGGSEQYF
v_gene: TRBV29-1; j_gene: TRBJ2-7; CDR3aa: CSVGTGGFEQYF
v_gene: TRBV20-1; j_gene: TRBJ2-7; CDR3aa: CSAFSSPRDRSSYEQYF
v_gene: TRBV7-9; j_gene: TRBJ2-1; CDR3aa: CASTSPTGDNEQFF
v_gene: TRBV10-2; j_gene: TRBJ2-7; CDR3aa: CASSESLYEQYF
v_gene: TRBV15; j_gene: TRBJ2-4; CDR3aa: CATSRDPQGNIQYF
v_gene: TRBV12-3/TRBV12-4; j_gene: TRBJ2-1; CDR3aa: CASKREGLNEQFF
v_gene: TRBV12-3/TRBV12-4; j_gene: TRBJ2-3; CDR3aa: CASSTWGRGTDTQYF
v_gene: TRBV6-6; j_gene: TRBJ2-7; CDR3aa: CASSPGPYEQYF
v_gene: TRBV7-6; j_gene: TRBJ1-3; CDR3aa: CASSREPGQHSGNTIYF
v_gene: TRBV2; j_gene: TRBJ1-1; CDR3aa: CASRGAGGPEAFF
v_gene: TRBV7-9; j_gene: TRBJ2-1; CDR3aa: CASSLTGTGNERRFF
v_gene: TRBV4-1; j_gene: TRBJ2-7; CDR3aa: CASSQDSSGIYEQYF
v_gene: TRBV13; j_gene: TRBJ2-3; CDR3aa: CASSYPTSGGDTQYF
v_gene: TRBV3-1; j_gene: TRBJ1-1; CDR3aa: CASSLFDRGRDTEAFF
v_gene: TRBV5-1; j_gene: TRBJ2-7; CDR3aa: CASSGDRSYEQYF